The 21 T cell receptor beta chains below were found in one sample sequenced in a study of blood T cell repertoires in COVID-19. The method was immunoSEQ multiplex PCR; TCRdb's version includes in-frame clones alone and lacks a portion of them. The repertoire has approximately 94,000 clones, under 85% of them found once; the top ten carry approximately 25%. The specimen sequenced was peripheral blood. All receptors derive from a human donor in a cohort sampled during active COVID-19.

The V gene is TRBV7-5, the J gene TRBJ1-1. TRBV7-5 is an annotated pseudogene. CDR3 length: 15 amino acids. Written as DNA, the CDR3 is TGTGTCAGAAGCTTATTCTCCCGAGCACTCACTGAAGCTTTCTTT. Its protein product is CVRSLFSRALTEAFF.

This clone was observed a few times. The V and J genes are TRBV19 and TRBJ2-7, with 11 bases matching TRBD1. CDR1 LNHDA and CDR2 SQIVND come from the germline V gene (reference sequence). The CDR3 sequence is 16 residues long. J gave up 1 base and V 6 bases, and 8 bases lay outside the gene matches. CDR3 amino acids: CASRRSDRGRSYEQYF. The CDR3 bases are TGTGCCAGTAGGAGATCGGACAGGGGGCGATCCTACGAGCAGTACTTC.

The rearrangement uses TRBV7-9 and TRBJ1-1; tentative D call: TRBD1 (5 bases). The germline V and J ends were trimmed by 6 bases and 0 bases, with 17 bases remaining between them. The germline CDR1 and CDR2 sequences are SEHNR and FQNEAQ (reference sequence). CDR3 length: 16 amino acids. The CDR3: CASRPLVGQMNTEAFF. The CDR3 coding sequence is TGTGCCAGCAGACCTCTTGTCGGACAAATGAACACTGAAGCTTTCTTT.

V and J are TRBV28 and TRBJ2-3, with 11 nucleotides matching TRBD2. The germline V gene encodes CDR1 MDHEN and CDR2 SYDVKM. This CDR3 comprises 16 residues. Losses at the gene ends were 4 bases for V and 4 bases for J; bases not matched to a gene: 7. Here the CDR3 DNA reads TGTGCCAGCAGTTCAGTAGCGGGAGGGCCGGCAGATACGCAGTATTTT. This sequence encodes CASSSVAGGPADTQYF.

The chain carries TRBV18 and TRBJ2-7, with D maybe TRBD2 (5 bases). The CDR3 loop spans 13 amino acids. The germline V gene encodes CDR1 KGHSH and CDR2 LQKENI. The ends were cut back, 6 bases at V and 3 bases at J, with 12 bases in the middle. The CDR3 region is CASSSSGNYEQYF. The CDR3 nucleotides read TGTGCCAGCTCCTCCAGCGGAAACTACGAGCAGTACTTC.

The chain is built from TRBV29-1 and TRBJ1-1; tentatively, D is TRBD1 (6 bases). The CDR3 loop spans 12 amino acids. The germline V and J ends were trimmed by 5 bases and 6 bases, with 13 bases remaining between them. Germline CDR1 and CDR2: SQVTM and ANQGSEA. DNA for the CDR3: TGCAGCGTTAGCGTCAGGGGACCTGAAGCTTTCTTT. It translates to CSVSVRGPEAFF. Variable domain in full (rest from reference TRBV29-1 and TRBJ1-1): SAVISQKPSRDICQRGTSLTIQCQVDSQVTMMFWYRQQPGQSLTLIATANQGSEATYESGFVIDKFPISRPNLTFSTLTVSNMSPEDSSIYLCSVSVRGPEAFFGQGTRLTVV.

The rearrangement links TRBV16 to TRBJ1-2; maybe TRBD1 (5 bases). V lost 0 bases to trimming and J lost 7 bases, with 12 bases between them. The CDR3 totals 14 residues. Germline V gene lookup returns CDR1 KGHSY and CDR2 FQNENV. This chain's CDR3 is CASSQSSQGGGYTF. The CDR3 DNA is TGTGCCAGCAGCCAATCTAGCCAGGGAGGTGGCTACACCTTC.

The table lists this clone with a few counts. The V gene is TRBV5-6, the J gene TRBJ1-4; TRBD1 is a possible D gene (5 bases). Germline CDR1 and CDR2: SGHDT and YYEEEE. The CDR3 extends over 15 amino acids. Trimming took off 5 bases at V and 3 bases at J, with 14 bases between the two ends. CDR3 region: CASSRAGTSNEKLFF. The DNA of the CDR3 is TGTGCCAGCAGTCGGGCGGGGACCTCTAATGAAAAACTGTTTTTT.

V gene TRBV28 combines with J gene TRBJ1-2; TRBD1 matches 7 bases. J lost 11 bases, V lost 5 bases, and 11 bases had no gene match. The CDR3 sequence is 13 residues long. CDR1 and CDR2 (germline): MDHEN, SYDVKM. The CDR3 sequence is CASSPMRPGGYTF. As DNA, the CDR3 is TGTGCCAGCAGTCCTATGCGCCCAGGGGGGTACACCTTC.

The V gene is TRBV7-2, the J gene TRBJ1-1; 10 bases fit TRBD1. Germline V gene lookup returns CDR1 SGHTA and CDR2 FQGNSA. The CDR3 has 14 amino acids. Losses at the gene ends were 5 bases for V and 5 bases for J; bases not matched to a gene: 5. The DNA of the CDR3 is TGTGCCAGCAGCCCCAGGACAGGGGGGACTGAAGCTTTCTTT. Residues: CASSPRTGGTEAFF.

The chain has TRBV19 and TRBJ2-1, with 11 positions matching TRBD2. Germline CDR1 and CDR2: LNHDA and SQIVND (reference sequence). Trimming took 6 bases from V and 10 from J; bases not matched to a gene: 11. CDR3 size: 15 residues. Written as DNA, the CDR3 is TGTGCCAGTAGACCACTAGCGGGGGATCTGGGGGAGCAGTTCTTC. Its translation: CASRPLAGDLGEQFF.

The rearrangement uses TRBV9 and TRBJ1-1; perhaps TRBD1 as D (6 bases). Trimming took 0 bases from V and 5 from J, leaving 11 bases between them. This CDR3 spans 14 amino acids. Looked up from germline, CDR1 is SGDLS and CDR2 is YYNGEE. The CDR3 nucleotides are TGTGCCAGCAGCGTAGGCACAGGGTTAACTGAAGCTTTCTTT. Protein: CASSVGTGLTEAFF.

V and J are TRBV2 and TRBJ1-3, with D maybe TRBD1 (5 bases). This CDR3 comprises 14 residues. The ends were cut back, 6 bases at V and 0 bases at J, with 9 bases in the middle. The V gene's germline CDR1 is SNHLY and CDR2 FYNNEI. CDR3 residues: CASRGLGSGNTIYF. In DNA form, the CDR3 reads TGTGCCAGCAGGGGACTCGGCTCTGGAAACACCATATATTTT.

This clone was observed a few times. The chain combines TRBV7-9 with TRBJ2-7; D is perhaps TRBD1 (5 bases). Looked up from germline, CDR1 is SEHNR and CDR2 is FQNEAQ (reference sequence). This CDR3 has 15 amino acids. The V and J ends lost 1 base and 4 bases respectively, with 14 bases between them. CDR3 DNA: TGTGCCAGCAGCTTAGAACAGGCCCCCTCATACGAGCAGTACTTC. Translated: CASSLEQAPSYEQYF.

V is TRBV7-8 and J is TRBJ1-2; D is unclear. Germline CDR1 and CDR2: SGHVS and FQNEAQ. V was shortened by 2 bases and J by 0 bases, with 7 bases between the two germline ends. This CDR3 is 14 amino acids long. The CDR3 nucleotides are TGTGCCAGCAGCTTAACAGAAGCTAACTATGGCTACACCTTC. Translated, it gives CASSLTEANYGYTF. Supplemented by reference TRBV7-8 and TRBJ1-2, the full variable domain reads GAGVSQSPRYKVAKRGQDVALRCDPISGHVSLFWYQQALGQGPEFLTYFQNEAQLDKSGLPSDRFFAERPEGSVSTLKIQRTQQEDSAVYLCASSLTEANYGYTFGSGTRLTVV.

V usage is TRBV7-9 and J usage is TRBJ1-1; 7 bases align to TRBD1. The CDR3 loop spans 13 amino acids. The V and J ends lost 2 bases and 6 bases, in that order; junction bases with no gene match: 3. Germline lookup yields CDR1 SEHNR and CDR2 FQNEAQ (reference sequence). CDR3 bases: TGTGCCAGCAGCTTAACAGGGGACCCTGAAGCTTTCTTT. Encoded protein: CASSLTGDPEAFF.

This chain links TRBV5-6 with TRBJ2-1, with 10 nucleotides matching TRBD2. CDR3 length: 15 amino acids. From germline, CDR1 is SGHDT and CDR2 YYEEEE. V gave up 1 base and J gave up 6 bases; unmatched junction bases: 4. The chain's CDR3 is CASSLLPSGSNEQFF. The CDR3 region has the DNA TGTGCCAGCAGCTTGCTCCCTAGCGGGAGCAATGAGCAGTTCTTC.

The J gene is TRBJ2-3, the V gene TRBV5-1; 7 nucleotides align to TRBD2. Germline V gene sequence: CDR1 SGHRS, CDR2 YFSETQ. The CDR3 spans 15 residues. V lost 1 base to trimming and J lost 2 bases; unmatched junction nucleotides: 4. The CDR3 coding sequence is TGCGCCAGCAGCTTGATAGAGCGGGACACAGATACGCAGTATTTT. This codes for CASSLIERDTDTQYF.

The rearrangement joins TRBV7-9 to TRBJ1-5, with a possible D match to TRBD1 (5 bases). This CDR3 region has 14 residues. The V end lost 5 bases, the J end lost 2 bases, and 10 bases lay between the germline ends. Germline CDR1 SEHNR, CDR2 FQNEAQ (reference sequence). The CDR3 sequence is CASSPAGGNQPQHF. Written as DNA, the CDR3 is TGTGCCAGCAGCCCGGCGGGGGGCAATCAGCCCCAGCATTTT.

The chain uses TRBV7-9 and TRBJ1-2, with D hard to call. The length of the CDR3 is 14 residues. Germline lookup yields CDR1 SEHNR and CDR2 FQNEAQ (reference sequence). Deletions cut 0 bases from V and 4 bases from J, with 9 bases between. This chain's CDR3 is CASSLAIEGYGYTF. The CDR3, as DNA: TGTGCCAGCAGCTTAGCGATCGAGGGCTATGGCTACACCTTC.

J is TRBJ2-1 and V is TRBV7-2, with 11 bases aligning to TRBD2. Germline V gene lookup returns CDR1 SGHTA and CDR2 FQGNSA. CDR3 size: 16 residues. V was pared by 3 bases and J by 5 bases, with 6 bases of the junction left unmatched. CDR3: CASSFTSGGGDNEQFF. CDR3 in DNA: TGTGCCAGCAGCTTTACTAGCGGGGGAGGAGACAATGAGCAGTTCTTC.